Shown below are 27 T cell receptor beta chains from a single sample sequenced in a study of cytomegalovirus exposure and HLA in healthy donors. 13 Jbeta primers and 60 Vbeta primers were used for the PCR. Using immunoSEQ multiplex PCR, the repertoire was profiled, and TCRdb retains in-frame clones only, with some absent. The sample comprises 25,000 to 40,000 clones, roughly 44% of which are singletons, and around 2% rests with the top ten. Material for sequencing was PBMCs. Receptors were obtained from a woman aged 45-65 years in good health and CMV-seronegative.

This clone was counted between two and nine times. V and J are TRBV19 and TRBJ2-7; TRBD1 matches 7 bases. The CDR3 loop spans 16 amino acids. Germline loops: CDR1 LNHDA, CDR2 SQIVND (reference sequence). J was trimmed by 2 bases and V by 0 bases; bases with no gene match: 7. The CDR3 DNA reads as TGTGCCAGTAGTATAGATCGACAGGGTGGGACCTACGAGCAGTACTTC. Amino acids: CASSIDRQGGTYEQYF.

The genes are TRBV11-2 and TRBJ1-1, with D unresolved. The CDR3 is 12 residues long. The germline V gene has CDR1 SGHAT and CDR2 FQNNGV. Trimming took 3 bases from V and 1 from J, leaving 3 bases between them. CDR3 in DNA: TGTGCCAGCAGCTTGGCGAACACTGAAGCTTTCTTT. Its protein product is CASSLANTEAFF.

V is TRBV5-1 and J is TRBJ2-7; D perhaps matches TRBD1 (6 bases). Germline CDR1 is SGHRS and CDR2 is YFSETQ. This CDR3 contains 13 residues. Trimming shortened V by 3 bases and J by 2 bases, and 9 bases separated the two germline ends. As DNA, the CDR3 is TGCGCCAGCAGCTCTACAGGGCCCTACGAGCAGTACTTC. It translates to CASSSTGPYEQYF. The full variable domain, its missing parts supplied by reference TRBV5-1 and TRBJ2-7, is KAGVTQTPRYLIKTRGQQVTLSCSPISGHRSVSWYQQTPGQGLQFLFEYFSETQRNKGNFPGRFSGRQFSNSRSEMNVSTLELGDSALYLCASSSTGPYEQYFGPGTRLTVT.

The chain couples TRBV6-5 to TRBJ2-2; TRBD2 is a possible D gene (5 bases). V lost 4 bases, J lost 0 bases, and 12 bases lay in between. The germline gives CDR1 MNHEY, CDR2 SVGAGI. CDR3 size: 16 residues. CDR3 protein: CASSFRRLSNTGELFF. DNA for the CDR3: TGTGCCAGCAGTTTTAGGAGGCTTTCGAACACCGGGGAGCTGTTTTTT.

This clone was observed a handful of times. CDR3 sequence (DNA): TGTGCCAGCAGTTACGAGGCAGGGCGTAATAATTCACCCCTCCACTTT. As protein: CASSYEAGRNNSPLHF. The chain employs TRBV6-6 and TRBJ1-6, with D perhaps matching TRBD1 (5 bases). Between the trimmed V and J ends, which lost 2 bases and 5 bases, there was a span of 13 bases. This CDR3 region has 16 residues. Germline V lookup: CDR1 MNHNY, CDR2 SVGAGI (reference sequence).

This clone occurred a few times. The chain couples TRBV6-5 to TRBJ1-2; 7 bases align to TRBD1. Per germline, CDR1 MNHEY and CDR2 SVGAGI. The trim removed 0 bases at V and 4 bases at J, leaving 5 bases unmatched. CDR3 length equals 15 residues. CDR3 nucleotide sequence: TGTGCCAGCAGTTACTCGCCGGGACAGATCTATGGCTACACCTTC. Residues: CASSYSPGQIYGYTF.

The CDR3 DNA reads TGTGCCAGCGCGGCCAGCGGGAGCTCCTACGAGCAGTACTTC. Residues: CASAASGSSYEQYF. The V gene is TRBV7-2, the J gene TRBJ2-7; 8 bases map to TRBD2. Losses at the gene ends were 8 bases for V and 0 bases for J; bases not matched to a gene: 6. CDR1 and CDR2 (germline): SGHTA, FQGNSA. This CDR3 has 14 residues. The full variable domain, rest sourced from reference TRBV7-2 and TRBJ2-7, is GAGVSQSPSNKVTEKGKDVELRCDPISGHTALYWYRQSLGQGLEFLIYFQGNSAPDKSGLPSDRFSAERTGGSVSTLTIQRTQQEDSAVYLCASAASGSSYEQYFGPGTRLTVT.

This chain connects TRBV6-5 to TRBJ2-7, with D tentatively TRBD1 (7 bases). Germline-derived CDR1 and CDR2 are MNHEY and SVGAGI. The CDR3 runs 14 residues. Trimming left V 7 bases short and J 1 base short, with 14 bases between. Written as DNA, the CDR3 is TGTGCCAGCAAACAGACAGGGAGGTCCTACGAGCAGTACTTC. This encodes CASKQTGRSYEQYF.

This clone was seen more than once but under ten times. The V call is TRBV18, the J call TRBJ1-5, with TRBD1 matching over 9 bases. This CDR3 spans 16 amino acids. Trimming took 6 bases from V and 6 from J; bases not matched to a gene: 12. Germline CDR1 reads KGHSH; CDR2 reads LQKENI. In DNA, the CDR3 is TGTGCCAGCTCGACAGGGGGGGTTTTGAGTGGTCAGCCCCAGCATTTT. Amino acid sequence: CASSTGGVLSGQPQHF.

This clone has more than one count but fewer than ten. The gene calls are TRBV19 and TRBJ2-7; TRBD1 matches 11 bases. Germline lookup yields CDR1 LNHDA and CDR2 SQIVND (reference sequence). V was clipped by 5 bases and J by 5 bases; unmatched bases: 2. The CDR3 is 13 residues long. CDR3 DNA: TGTGCCAGTAGTTGGACAGGGGGCCACGAGCAGTACTTC. This translates into CASSWTGGHEQYF.

This clone was detected only once. At one of its ends the junction is not consistent with the germline gene, which may arise from a read error. The same CDR3 is also encoded by other DNA sequences in this sample. The rearrangement links TRBV19 to TRBJ1-4; 7 bases fit TRBD1. This CDR3 is 12 amino acids long. Germline assignment: CDR1 LNHDA and CDR2 SQIVND (reference sequence). The DNA of the CDR3 is TGCGCCAGTAGTGCAGGGGGTGAAAAACTGTTTTTT. Translating gives CASSAGGEKLFF.

There are a few counts of this clone. V is TRBV27 and J is TRBJ1-1, with 10 nucleotides matching TRBD1. This CDR3 has 14 residues. Looked up from germline, CDR1 is MNHEY and CDR2 is SMNVEV (reference sequence). V lost 8 bases to trimming and J lost 4 bases; unmatched junction nucleotides: 7. The CDR3 is CASFRDRGTTEAFF. CDR3 DNA sequence: TGTGCCAGCTTTAGGGACAGGGGAACCACTGAAGCTTTCTTT.

This clone came up a few times. The chain uses TRBV7-8 and TRBJ1-1, with D perhaps matching TRBD1 (5 bases). The CDR3 sequence is 15 residues long. Germline V gene lookup returns CDR1 SGHVS and CDR2 FQNEAQ. Trimming removed 6 bases from V and 8 bases from J, with 22 bases in between. The CDR3 spells CASRPQRALGGEAFF. In DNA form, the CDR3 reads TGTGCCAGCAGGCCCCAAAGGGCCCTTGGGGGGGAAGCTTTCTTT.

The chain uses TRBV18 and TRBJ1-4; D unclear. CDR3 size: 15 residues. The V and J ends lost 6 bases and 0 bases respectively, with 11 bases between them. Germline V lookup: CDR1 KGHSH, CDR2 LQKENI. This CDR3 is CASSLYTSTNEKLFF. The CDR3 coding sequence is TGTGCCAGCTCCCTTTACACCTCAACTAATGAAAAACTGTTTTTT.

The chain links TRBV5-6 to TRBJ2-4; possible D gene TRBD2, 6 bases. The V gene's germline CDR1 is SGHDT and CDR2 YYEEEE. V dropped 2 bases and J dropped 1 base, with 19 bases sitting between them. CDR3 length: 18 amino acids. CDR3 DNA: TGTGCCAGCAGCTTCAGGGACTTCTCGCCCGCGGCCAAAAACATTCAGTACTTC. It translates to CASSFRDFSPAAKNIQYF.

The chain combines TRBV27 with TRBJ2-2, with TRBD1 identical over 7 bases. CDR3 length equals 12 residues. Trimming cost V 11 bases and J 1 base; bases outside gene matches: 1. Germline V lookup: CDR1 MNHEY, CDR2 SMNVEV (reference sequence). CDR3 bases: TGTGCCGGGGACAGGAACACCGGGGAGCTGTTTTTT. Encoded protein: CAGDRNTGELFF.

The chain is built from TRBV7-9 and TRBJ2-1; D unclear. The germline V gene encodes CDR1 SEHNR and CDR2 FQNEAQ (reference sequence). V was trimmed by 3 bases and J by 5 bases, leaving 11 bases between them. This CDR3 has 14 amino acids. The CDR3 loop reads CASSFDTLNNEQFF. The CDR3 DNA is TGTGCCAGCAGCTTTGACACCTTAAACAATGAGCAGTTCTTC.

This clone has more than one count but fewer than ten. The chain's CDR3 is CASSLTGVTGELFF. The CDR3 DNA follows: TGTGCCAGCAGCTTAACGGGGGTCACCGGGGAGCTGTTTTTT. This chain connects TRBV7-9 to TRBJ2-2; tentatively, D is TRBD2 (6 bases). The germline V gene has CDR1 SEHNR and CDR2 FQNEAQ (reference sequence). V was clipped by 2 bases and J by 4 bases, with 8 bases between them. The CDR3 extends over 14 amino acids.

The sample holds a few counts of this clone. J is TRBJ2-3 and V is TRBV19; 7 bases are shared with TRBD1. The trim removed 4 bases at V and 2 bases at J, leaving 15 bases unmatched. Germline V gene data show CDR1 as LNHDA and CDR2 as SQIVND (reference sequence). The length of the CDR3 is 18 residues. In DNA form, the CDR3 reads TGTGCCAGTAGTAGGACCCGACGACAGGGTATAGACACAGATACGCAGTATTTT. Its translation: CASSRTRRQGIDTDTQYF.

As to this clone: A read error may account for a junction end that differs from germline. J is TRBJ2-1 and V is TRBV7-9; TRBD2 is a possible D gene (7 bases). The germline V gene has CDR1 SEHNR and CDR2 FQNEAQ (reference sequence). The CDR3 spans 15 residues. The CDR3, as DNA: TGTTCCAGCAGCTTGGAAAGGGGGGGGAGAGGTGAGCAGTTCTTC. It is translated as CSSSLERGGRGEQFF.

This sequence joins TRBV7-6 and TRBJ2-7; possibly TRBD2 for D (5 bases). Germline lookup yields CDR1 SGHVS and CDR2 FNYEAQ. The CDR3 has 13 amino acids. Trimming cost V 0 bases and J 6 bases, with 9 bases left between them. CDR3 in DNA: TGTGCCAGCAGCTTAGCGACTACACGCGAGCAGTACTTC. Translated, it gives CASSLATTREQYF.

The DNA of the CDR3 is TGTGCCAGCTCATATACAGGGGTCCCTGGCTACACCTTC. Translated, it gives CASSYTGVPGYTF. V usage is TRBV18 and J usage is TRBJ1-2; 7 bases align to TRBD1. J lost 7 bases, V lost 5 bases, and 7 bases had no gene match. The V gene's germline CDR1 is KGHSH and CDR2 LQKENI. The CDR3 sequence is 13 residues long.

V is TRBV11-2 and J is TRBJ2-7; 9 positions match TRBD2. CDR1 is SGHAT, CDR2 FQNNGV, per germline. The J segment lost 3 bases and the V segment lost 5 bases, leaving 8 bases of the junction unmatched. This CDR3 spans 15 amino acids. CDR3: CASSAWGGGDYEQYF. CDR3 coding DNA: TGTGCCAGCAGCGCCTGGGGCGGGGGGGACTACGAGCAGTACTTC.

This clone was seen a handful of times. The CDR3 DNA reads TGTGCCAGCACCCTAGCGGGGGTCGGAGATACGCAGTATTTT. This encodes CASTLAGVGDTQYF. V and J are TRBV2 and TRBJ2-3; 10 nucleotides line up with TRBD2. The ends lost 7 bases at V and 5 bases at J; junction bases unmatched: 6. Germline assignment: CDR1 SNHLY and CDR2 FYNNEI. This CDR3 region has 14 residues.

V gene TRBV19 combines with J gene TRBJ2-5; 12 bases align to TRBD2. This CDR3 contains 16 residues. CDR1 is LNHDA, CDR2 SQIVND, per germline (reference sequence). Trimming cost V 5 bases and J 5 bases; bases outside gene matches: 9. CDR3: CASSVGLAGGGETQYF. The CDR3, as DNA: TGTGCCAGTAGTGTTGGGCTAGCGGGGGGGGGTGAGACCCAGTACTTC.

This rearrangement joins TRBV7-8 to TRBJ1-2, with TRBD1 matching over 10 bases. This CDR3 spans 13 amino acids. J was trimmed by 7 bases and V by 5 bases; bases with no gene match: 4. Per germline, CDR1 SGHVS and CDR2 FQNEAQ. For the CDR3, the DNA is TGTGCCAGCAGCCGACAGGGGGCGATTGGCTACACCTTC. Translating it yields CASSRQGAIGYTF.

This clone is termed medium-sized. The gene calls are TRBV6-6 and TRBJ2-3; tentative D call: TRBD2 (5 bases). This CDR3 has 16 amino acids. The V end lost 0 bases, the J end lost 3 bases, and 13 bases lay between the germline ends. Per the germline V gene, CDR1 is MNHNY and CDR2 is SVGAGI (reference sequence). CDR3 bases: TGTGCCAGCAGTTACTCGGAGTCTAGCAAAACAGATACGCAGTATTTT. This encodes CASSYSESSKTDTQYF.